Below, 24 T cell receptor beta chains from the same sample are listed, as sequenced in a study of graft-versus-host responses after intestinal transplantation. Repertoires were generated with immunoSEQ multiplex PCR, while TCRdb's copy carries only in-frame clones and drops some. This sample has 25,000 to 30,000 clones, with approximately 90% found just once. Sequenced here: PBMCs, sampled about 460 days after intestinal transplantation. The origin of the receptors is a human patient who received an intestinal transplant, so some T cells may come from the graft donor.

The chain is built from TRBV9 and TRBJ2-1; 8 bases line up with TRBD1. This CDR3 is 15 amino acids long. In germline, CDR1 is SGDLS, CDR2 YYNGEE. J gave up 3 bases and V 1 base, and 3 bases lay outside the gene matches. As DNA, the CDR3 is TGTGCCAGCAGCGTACAGGACAGGGTCTACAATGAGCAGTTCTTC. This encodes CASSVQDRVYNEQFF.

V gene TRBV19 combines with J gene TRBJ2-7, with TRBD2 as a possible D gene (6 bases). CDR1 is LNHDA, CDR2 SQIVND, per germline (reference sequence). The V and J ends lost 6 bases and 2 bases respectively, with 17 bases between them. This CDR3 has 15 residues. Here the CDR3 DNA reads TGTGCCAGTAGGGGGAGTCTAACGGGGGCCTACGAGCAGTACTTC. Translating it yields CASRGSLTGAYEQYF.

The chain has TRBV5-1 and TRBJ1-2; D possibly corresponds to TRBD1 (5 bases). In germline, CDR1 is SGHRS, CDR2 YFSETQ. V lost 2 bases, J lost 4 bases, and 12 bases lay in between. This CDR3 region has 14 residues. CDR3 residues: CASSFRGVTYGYTF. DNA of the CDR3: TGCGCCAGCAGCTTTCGGGGCGTTACCTATGGCTACACCTTC.

Worth noting for this clone: Relative to the germline gene, one junction end is altered; a read error may explain this. The V gene is TRBV6-6, the J gene TRBJ2-4, with D unresolved. CDR3 length: 14 amino acids. Germline CDR1 MNHNY, CDR2 SVGAGI (reference sequence). This chain's CDR3 is CASSYSAMYSTFNF. In DNA form, the CDR3 reads TGTGCCAGCAGTTACTCTGCGATGTATTCAACCTTTAACTTC.

This clone was picked up one time. The chain employs TRBV2 and TRBJ2-3; D may be TRBD2 (6 bases). V lost 3 bases and J 7 bases, leaving 11 bases between the germline ends. The CDR3 is 13 residues long. Germline V CDR1 and CDR2: SNHLY, FYNNEI. CDR3 nucleotides: TGTGCCAGCAGTGAGGGACTCTGGCATACGCAGTATTTT. It codes for CASSEGLWHTQYF.

J is TRBJ2-7 and V is TRBV7-7; 9 positions agree with TRBD1. Germline assignment: CDR1 SSHAT and CDR2 FNYEAQ (reference sequence). The CDR3 spans 15 residues. The ends lost 5 bases at V and 4 bases at J; junction bases unmatched: 9. CDR3 sequence (DNA): TGTGCCAGCAGCCCCGGGACAGGGCCTGAATACGAGCAGTACTTC. Encoded protein: CASSPGTGPEYEQYF. Complete variable domain (other parts from reference TRBV7-7 and TRBJ2-7): GAGVSQSPRYKVTKRGQDVTLRCDPISSHATLYWYQQALGQGPEFLTYFNYEAQPDKSGLPSDRFSAERPEGSISTLTIQRTEQRDSAMYRCASSPGTGPEYEQYFGPGTRLTVT.

The rearrangement uses TRBV5-1 and TRBJ2-3, with 11 bases matching TRBD2. The germline CDR1 and CDR2 sequences are SGHRS and YFSETQ. The length of the CDR3 is 16 residues. V trimming: 1 base; J trimming: 2 bases; junction bases outside the gene matches: 3. CDR3 sequence (DNA): TGCGCCAGCAGCTTGAAACTAGCGGGAGACACAGATACGCAGTATTTT. Translated: CASSLKLAGDTDTQYF.

CDR3 residues: CASSPKGRAATNEKLFF. The CDR3 nucleotides are TGCGCCAGCAGCCCCAAGGGACGGGCTGCAACTAATGAAAAACTGTTTTTT. The chain is built from TRBV4-1 and TRBJ1-4; tentative D call: TRBD1 (5 bases). Trimming removed 4 bases from V and 0 bases from J, with 15 bases in between. The CDR3 totals 17 residues. The germline gives CDR1 MGHRA, CDR2 YSYEKL.

This chain uses TRBV27 with TRBJ2-7, with TRBD1 identical over 7 bases. The CDR3 has 14 residues. After removal of 5 bases from V and 2 bases from J, the junction contained 6 bases not matched to a gene. The germline gives CDR1 MNHEY, CDR2 SMNVEV (reference sequence). The CDR3 protein is CASSLRGLAYEQYF. The CDR3, as DNA: TGTGCCAGCAGTCTAAGGGGGCTCGCCTACGAGCAGTACTTC.

The V call is TRBV6-6, the J call TRBJ1-2; the D is unclear. Trimming removed 1 base at V and 12 bases at J, with 15 bases between. CDR1 and CDR2 from the germline V gene are MNHNY and SVGAGI (reference sequence). The CDR3 consists of 13 residues. In DNA, the CDR3 is TGTGCCAGCAGTTACTTCAGCGATAGGGAAGACACCTTC. The encoded protein is CASSYFSDREDTF.

The CDR3 sequence is CASRGADLYGYTF. The CDR3 DNA reads TGTGCCAGCAGAGGCGCGGACCTCTATGGCTACACCTTC. The chain combines TRBV6-1 with TRBJ1-2, with D hard to call. This CDR3 is 13 amino acids long. Germline lookup yields CDR1 MNHNS and CDR2 SASEGT. The V and J ends lost 6 bases and 4 bases respectively, with 12 bases between them.

The chain has TRBV6-5 and TRBJ1-6; 8 positions agree with TRBD1. This CDR3 comprises 15 residues. V shed 7 bases, J shed 4 bases, and the junction held 6 bases outside the gene matches. Per the germline V gene, CDR1 is MNHEY and CDR2 is SVGAGI. This chain's CDR3 is CASNRDRGYNSPLHF. CDR3 coding DNA: TGTGCCAGCAACCGAGACAGGGGTTATAATTCACCCCTCCACTTT.

The genes are TRBV7-2 and TRBJ2-3; 8 bases agree with TRBD2. Germline lookup yields CDR1 SGHTA and CDR2 FQGNSA. V shed 5 bases and J 2 bases; nucleotides not matched to a gene: 3. The CDR3 totals 14 residues. For the CDR3, the DNA is TGTGCCAGCAGCCGGGAGGGGAACACAGATACGCAGTATTTT. This encodes CASSREGNTDTQYF.

CDR3 in amino acids: CASSALGESETQYF. CDR3 coding DNA: TGCGCCAGCAGTGCTCTCGGGGAATCGGAGACCCAGTACTTC. The chain carries TRBV10-2 and TRBJ2-5; D possibly corresponds to TRBD2 (5 bases). Trimming pared 4 bases from V and 5 bases from J, leaving 14 bases between. In germline, CDR1 is WSHSY, CDR2 SAAADI. The CDR3 totals 14 residues.

This clone was observed a few times. This chain connects TRBV4-1 to TRBJ2-3; weak D call: TRBD1 (5 bases). V was cut by 3 bases and J by 3 bases, with 19 bases left in between. CDR3 length: 17 amino acids. CDR1 is MGHRA and CDR2 is YSYEKL in the germline V gene. The CDR3: CASSHRQGSLGTDTQYF. The CDR3 DNA reads TGCGCCAGCAGCCATCGGCAGGGTAGCCTGGGGACAGATACGCAGTATTTT.

J is TRBJ1-5 and V is TRBV7-8; possibly TRBD1 for D (5 bases). The V gene's germline CDR1 is SGHVS and CDR2 FQNEAQ. V gave up 1 base and J gave up 4 bases, with 14 bases separating them. There are 16 residues in the CDR3. The CDR3 nucleotides are TGTGCCAGCAGCTTAGATGGTCAGGGATTGAATCAGCCCCAGCATTTT. Its translation: CASSLDGQGLNQPQHF.

There are a few counts of this clone. The CDR3 reads CATGLLSSYEQYF. DNA for the CDR3: TGTGCCACCGGACTTCTCAGCTCCTACGAGCAGTACTTC. The gene calls are TRBV28 and TRBJ2-7; TRBD2 is a possible D gene (5 bases). Germline V gene lookup returns CDR1 MDHEN and CDR2 SYDVKM. CDR3 length equals 13 residues. V lost 10 bases, J lost 0 bases, and 13 bases lay in between. The full variable domain, completed using reference TRBV28 and TRBJ2-7, is DVKVTQSSRYLVKRTGEKVFLECVQDMDHENMFWYRQDPGLGLRLIYFSYDVKMKEKGDIPEGYSVSREKKERFSLILESASTNQTSMYLCATGLLSSYEQYFGPGTRLTVT.

This chain connects TRBV7-6 to TRBJ1-6; 7 positions match TRBD1. The CDR3 consists of 17 residues. Germline V gene sequence: CDR1 SGHVS, CDR2 FNYEAQ. V lost 5 bases and J lost 3; bases outside the gene matches: 10. CDR3 protein: CASSLYRGSDYNSPLHF. The DNA for the CDR3 is TGTGCCAGCAGCCTATACAGGGGTTCCGACTATAATTCACCCCTCCACTTT.

This clone was seen only a few times. The chain carries TRBV6-6 and TRBJ1-1; the match to TRBD1 covers 8 bases. Germline V CDR1 and CDR2: MNHNY, SVGAGI (reference sequence). The trim removed 0 bases at V and 4 bases at J, leaving 4 bases unmatched. This CDR3 contains 15 residues. CDR3 in amino acids: CASSYSLTGATEAFF. As DNA, the CDR3 is TGTGCCAGCAGTTACTCACTGACAGGGGCCACTGAAGCTTTCTTT.

V usage is TRBV4-1 and J usage is TRBJ2-7, with D perhaps being TRBD1 or TRBD2 (7 bases each). This CDR3 has 14 amino acids. Per the germline V gene, CDR1 is MGHRA and CDR2 is YSYEKL. V was clipped by 4 bases and J by 2 bases, with 12 bases between them. DNA of the CDR3: TGCGCCAGCAGCCCCAGGGGGGGAGCCTACGAGCAGTACTTC. It is translated as CASSPRGGAYEQYF.

The genes are TRBV20-1 and TRBJ2-7; 9 bases agree with TRBD1. J was trimmed by 7 bases and V by 5 bases; bases with no gene match: 3. CDR1 is DFQATT and CDR2 is SNEGSKA in the germline V gene (reference sequence). The CDR3 contains 11 residues. The CDR3, as DNA: TGCAGTGCTCCACAGGGGGCGGAGCAGTACTTC. This gives the protein CSAPQGAEQYF.

V and J are TRBV6-5 and TRBJ2-7; possibly TRBD1 for D (6 bases). Looked up from germline, CDR1 is MNHEY and CDR2 is SVGAGI. Trimming removed 8 bases at V and 2 bases at J, with 16 bases between. CDR3 length: 14 residues. The CDR3 DNA follows: TGTGCCAGCGAAAAAACAGGGTCTCCCTACGAGCAGTACTTC. It encodes CASEKTGSPYEQYF.

V is TRBV10-1 and J is TRBJ2-3, with D unclear. CDR1 and CDR2 from the germline V gene are WNHNN and SYGVQD (reference sequence). Trimming shortened V by 3 bases and J by 9 bases, and 19 bases separated the two germline ends. The CDR3 consists of 15 residues. DNA of the CDR3: TGCGCCAGCAGTGATCAAGGCGACCAGGCGACCACGCAGTATTTT. It codes for CASSDQGDQATTQYF.

Only one count was recorded for this clone. The gene calls are TRBV23-1 and TRBJ2-4; D is uncertain. TRBV23-1 counts as an open reading frame of uncertain function. The CDR3 is 14 amino acids. V was cut by 7 bases and J by 1 base, with 11 bases left in between. The CDR3 loop reads CASTPPRAKNIQYF. DNA for the CDR3: TGCGCCAGCACCCCACCCAGGGCCAAAAACATTCAGTACTTC.